The 12 T cell receptor beta chains listed next were all sequenced from one sample in a study of control samples from healthy donors and cancer patients. Here immunoSEQ multiplex PCR was the method, and the copy in TCRdb shows in-frame clones only, minus some. Among some 130,000 clones, roughly 90% were seen once, and the ten largest hold roughly 1.9%. Sequenced input: blood. The receptors derive from a woman in her fifties or sixties in good health.

The CDR3 here is CASSFDSDNTQYF. The CDR3, as DNA: TGTGCCAGCAGTTTCGACAGCGATAATACGCAGTATTTT. The V gene is TRBV6-5, the J gene TRBJ2-3, with D tentatively TRBD1 (5 bases). V lost 4 bases and J lost 7, with 12 bases in between. The length of the CDR3 is 13 residues. Germline V gene lookup returns CDR1 MNHEY and CDR2 SVGAGI.

V and J are TRBV5-1 and TRBJ1-2; weak D call: TRBD1 (5 bases). The germline CDR1 and CDR2 sequences are SGHRS and YFSETQ. The CDR3 sequence is 14 residues long. V was cut by 4 bases and J by 5 bases, with 15 bases left in between. The CDR3 is CASSASAGNYGYTF. The CDR3 DNA follows: TGCGCCAGCAGCGCCTCGGCAGGGAATTATGGCTACACCTTC.

This clone showed up just a few times. This chain links TRBV15 with TRBJ1-1; D ambiguous. Per germline, CDR1 LNHNV and CDR2 YYDKDF (reference sequence). Deletions cut 1 base from V and 7 bases from J, with 13 bases between. This CDR3 is built from 14 residues. The chain's CDR3 is CATSRGGFGSEAFF. CDR3 nucleotides: TGTGCCACCAGCAGAGGGGGTTTCGGAAGTGAAGCTTTCTTT.

The rearrangement joins TRBV11-3 to TRBJ2-1, with D unresolved. The CDR3 sequence is 14 residues long. Trimming left V 6 bases short and J 4 bases short, with 13 bases between. Germline V gene data show CDR1 as SGHNT and CDR2 as YENEEA. As DNA, the CDR3 is TGTGCCAGCAGAAACGCCCCGTCTTACAATGAGCAGTTCTTC. Translating gives CASRNAPSYNEQFF.

On this clone itself: The identical CDR3 is also encoded by other nucleotide sequences in the sample. The chain combines TRBV11-2 with TRBJ2-3; D is unresolved. V lost 4 bases, J lost 0 bases, and 2 bases lay in between. CDR3 length equals 12 residues. Germline assignment: CDR1 SGHAT and CDR2 FQNNGV. The CDR3: CASSSSTDTQYF. The CDR3, as DNA: TGTGCCAGCAGCTCCAGCACAGATACGCAGTATTTT.

This chain uses TRBV11-3 with TRBJ2-5; the match to TRBD2 covers 9 bases. The CDR3 is made up of 17 amino acids. Trimming removed 3 bases from V and 2 bases from J; junction bases left unmatched: 10. CDR1 SGHNT and CDR2 YENEEA come from the germline V gene. The CDR3 coding sequence is TGTGCCAGCAGCTTGATACCTAGCGGGGCAGTACAAGAGACCCAGTACTTC. It encodes CASSLIPSGAVQETQYF. The full variable domain, in which reference TRBV11-3 and TRBJ2-5 provide the parts outside the CDR3, is EAGVVQSPRYKIIEKKQPVAFWCNPISGHNTLYWYLQNLGQGPELLIRYENEEAVDDSQLPKDRFSAERLKGVDSTLKIQPAELGDSAVYLCASSLIPSGAVQETQYFGPGTRLLVL.

The rearrangement uses TRBV4-1 and TRBJ1-1, with D perhaps TRBD1 (5 bases). The CDR3 is made up of 13 amino acids. CDR1 and CDR2 from the germline V gene are MGHRA and YSYEKL. The V and J ends lost 3 bases and 1 base respectively, with 6 bases between them. The CDR3 sequence is CASSQTENTEAFF. CDR3 DNA sequence: TGCGCCAGCAGCCAGACAGAGAACACTGAAGCTTTCTTT.

The V gene is TRBV10-3, the J gene TRBJ1-1; the D is unclear. The CDR3 consists of 13 residues. Germline assignment: CDR1 ENHRY and CDR2 SYGVKD. V dropped 2 bases and J dropped 5 bases, with 9 bases sitting between them. The CDR3 nucleotides read TGTGCCATCAGTGAGGCAGGTAGTACTGAAGCTTTCTTT. Amino acid sequence: CAISEAGSTEAFF.

The chain recombines TRBV5-1 with TRBJ1-1; weak D call: TRBD1 (6 bases). The CDR3 length is 13 residues. Between the trimmed V and J ends, which lost 5 bases and 2 bases, there was a span of 10 bases. CDR1 and CDR2 (germline): SGHRS, YFSETQ. The CDR3 DNA is TGCGCCAGCAGAGTACAGGGAAACACTGAAGCTTTCTTT. It yields the protein CASRVQGNTEAFF.

The chain carries TRBV4-1 and TRBJ2-1; a possible D gene is TRBD1 (6 bases). V lost 4 bases and J lost 12, with 10 bases in between. Germline values: CDR1 MGHRA, CDR2 YSYEKL. The CDR3 loop spans 11 amino acids. The CDR3 here is CASSLGTLQFF. For the CDR3, the DNA is TGCGCCAGCAGCCTGGGGACACTGCAGTTCTTC.

This clone was detected only once. CDR3 nucleotides: TGTGCCAGCAGCCAGGGACGGGGACCAAACGATGAGCAGTTCTTC. The encoded protein is CASSQGRGPNDEQFF. V is TRBV3-1 (or the pseudogene TRBV3-2) and J is TRBJ2-1; D possibly matches TRBD1 or TRBD2 (5 bases each). The V and J ends lost 3 bases and 8 bases respectively, with 17 bases between them. Per the germline V gene, CDR1 is LGHDT and CDR2 is YNNKEL (reference sequence). The CDR3 loop spans 15 amino acids.

The chain uses TRBV15 and TRBJ2-3; D gene ambiguous. V was pared by 0 bases and J by 0 bases, with 10 bases between. Germline CDR1 is LNHNV and CDR2 is YYDKDF (reference sequence). The CDR3 loop spans 16 amino acids. CDR3: CATSRDSSISTDTQYF. Here the CDR3 DNA reads TGTGCCACCAGCAGAGACTCGAGCATTAGCACAGATACGCAGTATTTT.